The sequence of this T cell receptor (beta chain) was determined in a study of blood T cell repertoires in COVID-19. About the study: The origin of the acute and convalescent COVID-19 samples was the United States, Italy and Spain. The cDNA or gDNA used as material had been derived from T cells, B-cell-depleted T cells, or PBMCs.

Study processing details: Quantification of nucleated cells was approximated via reference gene primer amplification. The table came from immunoSEQ multiplex PCR; TCRdb's copy has only in-frame clones and leaves some out. The V and J calls and clone size come from that table; D and trimming were worked out from the DNA. The sample yields 9,000 to 15,000 clones, roughly 80% seen once. This clone was observed a single time. This sequence was found in a man older than 75 with acute or convalescent COVID-19. The sequencing input was peripheral blood.

The CDR3: CASSPDSNIGGYTF. The CDR3 nucleotides read TGTGCCAGCAGCCCGGACAGCAATATAGGGGGCTACACCTTC. The gene calls are TRBV7-2 and TRBJ1-2; perhaps TRBD1 as D (6 bases). CDR1 and CDR2 (germline): SGHTA, FQGNSA. Deletions cut 5 bases from V and 8 bases from J, with 18 bases between. The length of the CDR3 is 14 residues. The variable domain in full, completed from reference TRBV7-2 and TRBJ1-2, reads GAGVSQSPSNKVTEKGKDVELRCDPISGHTALYWYRQSLGQGLEFLIYFQGNSAPDKSGLPSDRFSAERTGGSVSTLTIQRTQQEDSAVYLCASSPDSNIGGYTFGSGTRLTVV.